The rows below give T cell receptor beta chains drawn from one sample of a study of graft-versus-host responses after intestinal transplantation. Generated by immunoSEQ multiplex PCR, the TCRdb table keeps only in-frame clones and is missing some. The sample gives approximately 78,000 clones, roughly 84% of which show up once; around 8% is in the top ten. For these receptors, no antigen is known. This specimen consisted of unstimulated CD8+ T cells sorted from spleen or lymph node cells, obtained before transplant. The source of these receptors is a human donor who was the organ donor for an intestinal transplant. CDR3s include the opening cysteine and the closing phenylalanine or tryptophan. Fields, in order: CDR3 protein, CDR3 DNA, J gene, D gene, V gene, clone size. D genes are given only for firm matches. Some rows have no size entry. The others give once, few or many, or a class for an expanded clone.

CASSAEGNEQFF TGTGCCAGCAGCGCCGAGGGCAACGAGCAGTTCTTC TRBJ2-1 - TRBV9 once
CASSGWGLVDGYTF TGCGCCAGCAGTGGGTGGGGGCTTGTGGATGGCTACACCTTC TRBJ1-2 - TRBV10-2 -
CASSPLNGGIQPQHF TGTGCCAGTAGTCCCCTTAACGGGGGGATCCAGCCCCAGCATTTT TRBJ1-5 - TRBV19 -
CASALDTGYYGYTF TGTGCTAGTGCTCTTGACACAGGGTACTATGGCTACACCTTC TRBJ1-2 - TRBV12-5 -
CASSLVGGATEAFF TGTGCCAGCAGCTTGGTGGGCGGAGCCACTGAAGCTTTCTTT TRBJ1-1 - TRBV5-4 once
CASFRPGGGTEAFF TGTGCCAGCTTTCGACCAGGGGGCGGGACTGAAGCTTTCTTT TRBJ1-1 TRBD1 TRBV6-1 -
CASSFVGTGVGEKLFF TGTGCCAGCAGCTTTGTAGGGACAGGGGTGGGGGAAAAACTGTTTTTT TRBJ1-4 - TRBV12-1 -
CASSPLGTSMSYNEQFF TGTGCCAGCAGCCCGCTGGGGACTAGCATGTCCTACAATGAGCAGTTCTTC TRBJ2-1 TRBD2 TRBV11-2 once
CATSRQEDQPQHF TGTGCCACCAGCCGGCAGGAGGATCAGCCCCAGCATTTT TRBJ1-5 - TRBV15 -
CATSVTSGGGETQYF TGTGCCACCAGCGTGACTAGCGGGGGCGGGGAGACCCAGTACTTC TRBJ2-5 TRBD2 TRBV15 few
CASSDWGNTEAFF TGCGCCAGCAGTGATTGGGGGAACACTGAAGCTTTCTTT TRBJ1-1 - TRBV10-2 once
CASSETGFNTEAFF TGTGCCAGCAGCGAGACAGGGTTTAACACTGAAGCTTTCTTT TRBJ1-1 TRBD1 TRBV6-1 -
CASSLYRGGDEQYF TGCGCCAGCAGCTTGTACCGCGGGGGAGACGAGCAGTACTTC TRBJ2-7 TRBD2 TRBV5-1 -
CARTNEKLFF TGCGCCAGGACGAATGAAAAACTGTTTTTT TRBJ1-4 - TRBV5-1 -
CASSPAGFNQPQHF TGTGCCAGCAGCCCAGCAGGGTTCAATCAGCCCCAGCATTTT TRBJ1-5 - TRBV6-6 once
CATSSDPATELFF TGTGCCACCAGCAGTGACCCGGCCACAGAACTGTTTTTT TRBJ1-4 - TRBV15 -
CASSKQGGDTGELFF TGTGCCAGCAGCAAACAGGGCGGTGACACCGGGGAGCTGTTTTTT TRBJ2-2 - TRBV6-5 -
CASFLNLGTAFEKLFF TGTGCCAGCTTCTTGAATCTAGGGACAGCCTTTGAAAAACTGTTTTTT TRBJ1-4 TRBD1 TRBV2 -
CSVGPKRAQWGNEQFF TGCAGCGTAGGCCCTAAGCGCGCGCAATGGGGCAATGAGCAGTTCTTC TRBJ2-1 - TRBV29-1 -
CASKGAAGGSTDTQYF TGTGCCAGCAAGGGTGCAGCGGGGGGAAGCACAGATACGCAGTATTTT TRBJ2-3 TRBD2 TRBV27 -
CASSLGGRNQPQHF TGTGCCAGCAGCTTAGGAGGGAGGAATCAGCCCCAGCATTTT TRBJ1-5 - TRBV7-9 -
CASSQGIWHHVGWGYTF TGCGCCAGCAGCCAAGGGATTTGGCATCACGTAGGGTGGGGCTACACCTTC TRBJ1-2 - TRBV4-1 -
CATPGDRDRTDTQYF TGTGCCACTCCAGGGGACAGGGATCGCACAGATACGCAGTATTTT TRBJ2-3 TRBD1 TRBV2 -
CASALTGASGGYTF TGTGCCAGCGCACTAACAGGGGCCTCCGGGGGCTACACCTTC TRBJ1-2 TRBD1 TRBV18 -
CASSFLGGAQYF TGTGCCAGCAGTTTCTTGGGTGGGGCGCAGTATTTT TRBJ2-3 - TRBV28 -
CASSQHLGQGLNSPLHF TGCGCCAGCAGTCAACACCTCGGACAGGGCCTTAATTCACCCCTCCACTTT TRBJ1-6 TRBD1 TRBV23-1 once
CASTGTWGGSYEQYF TGTGCCAGCACTGGGACGTGGGGGGGGAGCTACGAGCAGTACTTC TRBJ2-7 TRBD2 TRBV6-5 -
CASRQGYYAYEQYF TGTGCCAGCAGACAGGGTTACTACGCCTACGAGCAGTACTTC TRBJ2-7 - TRBV6-1 -
CASSFDGIYDEQYF TGTGCCAGCAGTTTTGACGGCATCTATGACGAGCAGTACTTC TRBJ2-7 - TRBV28 -
CASSIGSGVLSGELFF TGTGCCAGTAGTATCGGTAGCGGGGTTCTCTCCGGGGAGCTGTTTTTT TRBJ2-2 TRBD2 TRBV19 -
CASSLILFRNYGYTF TGTGCCAGCAGTTTGATCCTTTTCCGGAACTATGGCTACACCTTC TRBJ1-2 - TRBV6-6 -
CASSPERESDQETQYF TGTGCCAGCTCACCTGAGAGGGAGTCTGACCAAGAGACCCAGTACTTC TRBJ2-5 - TRBV18 -
CASSVWGEAYNEQFF TGTGCCAGCAGTGTTTGGGGGGAGGCCTACAATGAGCAGTTCTTC TRBJ2-1 - TRBV6-1 -
CAWPGDGINTGELFF TGTGCCTGGCCGGGGGACGGCATCAACACCGGGGAGCTGTTTTTT TRBJ2-2 - TRBV30 -
CASTTSGGVSEQYF TGTGCCAGCACGACCTCAGGAGGGGTTAGCGAGCAGTACTTC TRBJ2-7 - TRBV27 -
CASSLQDEQYF TGTGCCAGCAGCCTCCAGGACGAGCAGTACTTC TRBJ2-7 - TRBV7-9 -
CAWGLGQGNQPQHF TGTGCCTGGGGTCTCGGACAGGGTAATCAGCCCCAGCATTTT TRBJ1-5 TRBD1 TRBV30 -
CASSVGLRNEQFF TGTGCCAGCAGCGTAGGACTGAGGAATGAGCAGTTCTTC TRBJ2-1 - TRBV9 -
CASSLGRDYEQYF TGTGCCAGCAGCTTGGGCAGGGATTACGAGCAGTACTTC TRBJ2-7 - TRBV5-4 few
CASSTRQSGNTEAFF TGTGCCAGCAGTACCCGACAGTCGGGGAACACTGAAGCTTTCTTT TRBJ1-1 - TRBV27 -
CASSLGGEMNTEAFF TGCGCCAGCAGCTTGGGGGGAGAAATGAACACTGAAGCTTTCTTT TRBJ1-1 - TRBV5-1 -
CASSQAPAGHNYEQYF TGCGCCAGCAGCCAAGCCCCAGCAGGGCACAATTACGAGCAGTACTTC TRBJ2-7 - TRBV4-1 -
CASSPGPNYGYTF TGCGCCAGCTCCCCTGGTCCAAACTATGGCTACACCTTC TRBJ1-2 - TRBV4-1 few
CATRLLGEETQYF TGTGCCACCCGTCTTCTCGGGGAGGAGACCCAGTACTTC TRBJ2-5 - TRBV10-3 -
CASSDAAGQPQHF TGTGCCAGCAGTGACGCCGCGGGTCAGCCCCAGCATTTT TRBJ1-5 - TRBV6-4 -
CASSGTSGGADTQYF TGTGCCAGCAGTGGGACTAGCGGGGGGGCAGATACGCAGTATTTT TRBJ2-3 TRBD2 TRBV6-5 -
CASNTGSGANVLTF TGTGCCAGCAACACGGGCTCTGGGGCCAACGTCCTGACTTTC TRBJ2-6 - TRBV25-1 -